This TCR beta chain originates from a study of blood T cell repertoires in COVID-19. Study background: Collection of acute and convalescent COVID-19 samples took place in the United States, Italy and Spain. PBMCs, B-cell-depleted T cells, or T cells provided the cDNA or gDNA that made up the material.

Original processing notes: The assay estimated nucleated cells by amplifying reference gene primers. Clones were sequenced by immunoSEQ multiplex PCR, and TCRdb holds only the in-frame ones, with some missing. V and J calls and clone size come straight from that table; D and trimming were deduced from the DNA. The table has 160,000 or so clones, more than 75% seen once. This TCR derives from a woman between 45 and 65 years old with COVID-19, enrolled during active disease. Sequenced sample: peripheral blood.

As DNA, the CDR3 is TGTGCCAGCAGCGGACAGGGGAACTCACCCCTCCACTTT. It encodes CASSGQGNSPLHF. The J gene is TRBJ1-6, the V gene TRBV12-3 or TRBV12-4, with 9 bases fitting TRBD1. The trim removed 6 bases at V and 10 bases at J, leaving 4 bases unmatched. The CDR3 sequence is 13 residues long.